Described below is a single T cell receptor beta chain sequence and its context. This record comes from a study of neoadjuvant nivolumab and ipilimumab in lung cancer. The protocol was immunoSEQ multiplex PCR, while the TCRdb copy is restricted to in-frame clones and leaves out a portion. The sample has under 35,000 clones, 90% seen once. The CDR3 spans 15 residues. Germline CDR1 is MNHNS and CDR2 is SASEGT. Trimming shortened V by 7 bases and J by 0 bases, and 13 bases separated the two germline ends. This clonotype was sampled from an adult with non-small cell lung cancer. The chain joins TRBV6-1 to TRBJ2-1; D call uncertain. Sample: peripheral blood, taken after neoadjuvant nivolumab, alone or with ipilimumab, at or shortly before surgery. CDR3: CASKSTESSYNEQFF. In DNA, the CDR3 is TGTGCCAGCAAATCGACGGAGAGCTCCTACAATGAGCAGTTCTTC.